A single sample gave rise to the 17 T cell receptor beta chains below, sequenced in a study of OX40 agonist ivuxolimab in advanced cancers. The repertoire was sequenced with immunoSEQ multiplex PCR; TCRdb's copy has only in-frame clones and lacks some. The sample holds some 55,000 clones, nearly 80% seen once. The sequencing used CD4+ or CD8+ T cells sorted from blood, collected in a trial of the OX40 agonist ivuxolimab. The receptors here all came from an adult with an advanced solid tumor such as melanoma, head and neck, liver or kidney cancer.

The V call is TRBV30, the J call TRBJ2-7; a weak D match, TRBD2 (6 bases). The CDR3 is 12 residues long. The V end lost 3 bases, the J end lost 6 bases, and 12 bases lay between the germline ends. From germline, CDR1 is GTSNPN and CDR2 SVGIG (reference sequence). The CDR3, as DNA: TGTGCCTGGAGGAAGACTAGTGGCGAGCAGTACTTC. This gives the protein CAWRKTSGEQYF.

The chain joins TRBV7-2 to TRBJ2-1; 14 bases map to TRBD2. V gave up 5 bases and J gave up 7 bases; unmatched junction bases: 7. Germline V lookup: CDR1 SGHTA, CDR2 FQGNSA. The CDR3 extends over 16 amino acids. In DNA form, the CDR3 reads TGTGCCAGCAGCCCTTACCGACTAGCGGGAGGGAATGAGCAGTTCTTC. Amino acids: CASSPYRLAGGNEQFF. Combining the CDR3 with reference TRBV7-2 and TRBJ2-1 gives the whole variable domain GAGVSQSPSNKVTEKGKDVELRCDPISGHTALYWYRQSLGQGLEFLIYFQGNSAPDKSGLPSDRFSAERTGGSVSTLTIQRTQQEDSAVYLCASSPYRLAGGNEQFFGPGTRLTVL.

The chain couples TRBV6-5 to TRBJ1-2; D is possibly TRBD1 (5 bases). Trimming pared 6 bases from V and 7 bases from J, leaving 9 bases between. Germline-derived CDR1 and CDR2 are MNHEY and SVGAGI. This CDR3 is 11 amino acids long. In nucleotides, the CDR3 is TGTGCCAGCAGCGCAGGGAGTGGCTACACCTTC. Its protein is CASSAGSGYTF.

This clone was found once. The CDR3 DNA follows: TGTGCCAGTAGTACCATACAGGTTTACAATGAGCAGTTCTTC. It codes for CASSTIQVYNEQFF. The chain joins TRBV19 to TRBJ2-1, with D perhaps TRBD1 (5 bases). Trimming cost V 4 bases and J 4 bases, with 11 bases left between them. Germline loops: CDR1 LNHDA, CDR2 SQIVND (reference sequence). This CDR3 spans 14 amino acids.

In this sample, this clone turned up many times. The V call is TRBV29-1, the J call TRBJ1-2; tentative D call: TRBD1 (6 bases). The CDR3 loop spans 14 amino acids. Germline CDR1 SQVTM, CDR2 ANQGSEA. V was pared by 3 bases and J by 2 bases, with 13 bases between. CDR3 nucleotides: TGCAGCGTTGACAGGGGAAATAAAAACTATGGCTACACCTTC. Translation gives CSVDRGNKNYGYTF.

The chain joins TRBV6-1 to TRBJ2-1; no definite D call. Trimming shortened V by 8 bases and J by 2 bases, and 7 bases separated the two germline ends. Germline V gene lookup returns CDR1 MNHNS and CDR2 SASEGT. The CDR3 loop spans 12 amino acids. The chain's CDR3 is CASSTTYNEQFF. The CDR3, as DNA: TGTGCCAGCTCGACAACCTACAATGAGCAGTTCTTC.

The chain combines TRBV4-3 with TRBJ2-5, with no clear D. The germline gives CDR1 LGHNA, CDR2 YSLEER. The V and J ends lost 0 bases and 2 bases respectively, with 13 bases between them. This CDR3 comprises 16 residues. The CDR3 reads CASSQDLISRQETQYF. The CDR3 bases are TGCGCCAGCAGCCAAGATCTTATTTCGCGGCAAGAGACCCAGTACTTC.

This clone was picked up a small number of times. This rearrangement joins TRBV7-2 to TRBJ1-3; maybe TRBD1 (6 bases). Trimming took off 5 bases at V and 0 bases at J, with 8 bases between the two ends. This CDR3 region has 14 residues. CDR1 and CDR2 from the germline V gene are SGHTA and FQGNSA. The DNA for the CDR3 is TGTGCCAGCAGCCGGACAGCCTCTGGAAACACCATATATTTT. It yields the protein CASSRTASGNTIYF.

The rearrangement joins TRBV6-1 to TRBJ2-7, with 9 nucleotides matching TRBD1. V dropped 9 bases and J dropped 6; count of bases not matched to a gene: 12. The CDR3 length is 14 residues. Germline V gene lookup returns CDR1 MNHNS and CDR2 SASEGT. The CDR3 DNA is TGTGCCAGTGGACAGGGGATTGTTTTCGGCGAGCAGTACTTC. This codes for CASGQGIVFGEQYF.

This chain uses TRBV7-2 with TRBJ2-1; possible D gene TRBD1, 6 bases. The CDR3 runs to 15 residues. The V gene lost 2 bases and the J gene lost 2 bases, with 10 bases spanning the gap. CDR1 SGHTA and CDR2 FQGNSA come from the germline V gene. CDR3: CASSLQGQPYNEQFF. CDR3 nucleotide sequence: TGTGCCAGCAGCTTACAGGGGCAACCCTACAATGAGCAGTTCTTC.

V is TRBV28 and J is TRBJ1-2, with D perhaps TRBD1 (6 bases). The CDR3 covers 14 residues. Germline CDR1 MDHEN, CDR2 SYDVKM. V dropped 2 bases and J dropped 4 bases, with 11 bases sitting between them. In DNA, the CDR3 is TGTGCCAGCAGTTTAGACAGGACGATCTATGGCTACACCTTC. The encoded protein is CASSLDRTIYGYTF.

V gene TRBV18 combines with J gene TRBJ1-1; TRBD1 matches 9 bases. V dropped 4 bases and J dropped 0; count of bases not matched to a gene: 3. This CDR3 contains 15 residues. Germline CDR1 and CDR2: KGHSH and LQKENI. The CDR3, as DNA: TGTGCCAGCTCACAAGGGACAGGGCTGAACACTGAAGCTTTCTTT. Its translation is CASSQGTGLNTEAFF.

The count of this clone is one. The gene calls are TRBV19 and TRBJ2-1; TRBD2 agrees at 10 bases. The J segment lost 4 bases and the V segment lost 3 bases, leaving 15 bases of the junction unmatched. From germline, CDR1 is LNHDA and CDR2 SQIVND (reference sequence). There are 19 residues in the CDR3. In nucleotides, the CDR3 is TGTGCCAGTAGTATCTCAGCGGGGGGGTCCTTGAGATATTACAATGAGCAGTTCTTC. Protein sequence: CASSISAGGSLRYYNEQFF.

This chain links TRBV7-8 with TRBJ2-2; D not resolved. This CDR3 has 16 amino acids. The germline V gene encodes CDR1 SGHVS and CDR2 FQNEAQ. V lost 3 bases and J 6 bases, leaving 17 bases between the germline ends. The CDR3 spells CASSLVRRPIAGELFF. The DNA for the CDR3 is TGTGCCAGCAGCTTGGTTAGGCGGCCAATCGCCGGGGAGCTGTTTTTT. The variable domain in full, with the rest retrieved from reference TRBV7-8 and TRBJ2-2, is GAGVSQSPRYKVAKRGQDVALRCDPISGHVSLFWYQQALGQGPEFLTYFQNEAQLDKSGLPSDRFFAERPEGSVSTLKIQRTQQEDSAVYLCASSLVRRPIAGELFFGEGSRLTVL.

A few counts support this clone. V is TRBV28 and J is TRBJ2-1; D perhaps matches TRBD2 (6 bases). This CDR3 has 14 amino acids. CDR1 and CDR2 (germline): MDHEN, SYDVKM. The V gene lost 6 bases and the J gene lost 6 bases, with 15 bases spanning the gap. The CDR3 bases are TGTGCCAGCAGCCGCCCGGAGGGGCTCAATGAGCAGTTCTTC. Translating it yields CASSRPEGLNEQFF.

In DNA, the CDR3 is TGCGCCAGCAGCTTGTCCTTGCTGAACACTGAAGCTTTCTTT. Protein: CASSLSLLNTEAFF. This chain joins TRBV5-1 and TRBJ1-1; D unresolved. The germline CDR1 and CDR2 sequences are SGHRS and YFSETQ. This CDR3 region has 14 residues. Between the trimmed V and J ends, which lost 1 base and 0 bases, there was a span of 7 bases.

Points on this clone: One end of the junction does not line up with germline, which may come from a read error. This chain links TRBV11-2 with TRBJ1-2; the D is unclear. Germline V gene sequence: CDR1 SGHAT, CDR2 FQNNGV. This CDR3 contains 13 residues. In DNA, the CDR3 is TGTGCCAACAGCTTAGACCCCAGCGGGGGCTACACCTTC. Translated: CANSLDPSGGYTF. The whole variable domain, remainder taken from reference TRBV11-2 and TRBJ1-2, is EAGVAQSPRYKIIEKRQSVAFWCNPISGHATLYWYQQILGQGPKLLIQFQNNGVVDDSQLPKDRFSAERLKGVDSTLKIQPAKLEDSAVYLCANSLDPSGGYTFGSGTRLTVV.